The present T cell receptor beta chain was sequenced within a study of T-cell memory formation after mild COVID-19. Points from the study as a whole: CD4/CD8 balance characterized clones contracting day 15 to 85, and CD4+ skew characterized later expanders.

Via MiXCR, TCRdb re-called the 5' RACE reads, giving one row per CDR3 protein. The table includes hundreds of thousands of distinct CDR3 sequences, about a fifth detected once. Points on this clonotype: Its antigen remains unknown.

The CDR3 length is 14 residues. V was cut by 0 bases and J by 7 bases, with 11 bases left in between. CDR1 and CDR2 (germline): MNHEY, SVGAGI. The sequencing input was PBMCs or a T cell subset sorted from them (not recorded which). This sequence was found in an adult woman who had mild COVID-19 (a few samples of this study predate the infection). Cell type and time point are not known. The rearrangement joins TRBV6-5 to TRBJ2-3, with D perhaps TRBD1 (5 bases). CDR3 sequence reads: CASSYSRPGNTQYF. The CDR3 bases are TGTGCCAGCAGTTACTCGCGCCCAGGGAATACGCAGTATTTT.